This T cell receptor (beta chain) was found in a study of blood T cell repertoires in COVID-19. Study as a whole: Sample material is recorded as cDNA or gDNA derived from T cells, B-cell-depleted T cells, or PBMCs.

Per the original data handling: Reference gene primer amplification in the assay estimated nucleated cell counts. The protocol was immunoSEQ multiplex PCR, while the TCRdb copy is restricted to in-frame clones and leaves out a portion. That table gives V, J and clone size, and the DNA gave D and trimming. The repertoire holds fewer than 60,000 clones, 70% to 90% seen once, with more than 30% in the top ten. The length of the CDR3 is 15 residues. Seattle enrolled patients during active infection and tracked them longitudinally. The chain combines TRBV21-1 with TRBJ2-1; the table assigns TRBD2, which was not confirmed against the DNA. TRBV21-1 is flagged as a pseudogene. The receptor's source is a man aged 55 to 70 with COVID-19, enrolled during active disease. Sequences were obtained from peripheral blood. The CDR3 here is CASSKETSEYNEQFF. In DNA form, the CDR3 reads TGTGCCAGCAGCAAAGAAACTAGCGAGTACAATGAGCAGTTCTTC.